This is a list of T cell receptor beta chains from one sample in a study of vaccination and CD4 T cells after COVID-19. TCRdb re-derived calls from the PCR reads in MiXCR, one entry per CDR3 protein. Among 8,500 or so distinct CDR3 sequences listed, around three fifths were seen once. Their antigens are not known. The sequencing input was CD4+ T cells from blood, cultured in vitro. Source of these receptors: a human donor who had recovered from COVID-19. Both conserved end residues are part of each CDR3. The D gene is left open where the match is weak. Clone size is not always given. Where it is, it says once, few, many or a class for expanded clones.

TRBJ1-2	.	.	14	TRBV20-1	TGCAGTGCTAGGCCGCAGGGTGTAACGGGGGGCTACACCTTC	CSARPQGVTGGYTF
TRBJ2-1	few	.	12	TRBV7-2	TGTGCCAGCAGCTCTCCACCGGGACAGCAGTTCTTC	CASSSPPGQQFF
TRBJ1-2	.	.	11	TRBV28	TGTGCCAGCAGTGCCGGCCCCGCTAACACCTTC	CASSAGPANTF
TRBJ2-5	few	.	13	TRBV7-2	TGTGCCAGCAGCTCCCAGAGTGGGGAGACCCAGTACTTC	CASSSQSGETQYF
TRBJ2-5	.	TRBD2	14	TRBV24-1	TGTGCCTCCGCAGCGGGGGTGAATCAAGAGACCCAGTACTTC	CASAAGVNQETQYF
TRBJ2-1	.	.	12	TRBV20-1	TGCAGTGCGTGGGGGGCCGGGGATGAGCAGTTCTTC	CSAWGAGDEQFF
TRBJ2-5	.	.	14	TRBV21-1	TGTGCCAGCAGCGGGGGAGGGGGTCGGAAGACCCAGTACTTC	CASSGGGGRKTQYF
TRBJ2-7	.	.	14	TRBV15	TGTGCCACCAGCAGCTGGTCAGGGAACTACGAGCAGTACTTC	CATSSWSGNYEQYF
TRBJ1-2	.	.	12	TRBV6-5	TGTGCCAGCAGTAACTGGGGCAGGGGCTACACCTTC	CASSNWGRGYTF
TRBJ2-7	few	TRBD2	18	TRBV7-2	TGTGCCAGCAGCCTCCCCCGGACTAGCGGGCGCAGCTCCTACGAGCAGTACTTC	CASSLPRTSGRSSYEQYF
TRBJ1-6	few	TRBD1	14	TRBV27	TGTGCCAGCAGTTATGACAGGGCTGAATCACCCCTCCACTTT	CASSYDRAESPLHF
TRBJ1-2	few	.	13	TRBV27	TGTGCCAGCAGCGGCAGGGAGGGCTATGGCTACACCTTC	CASSGREGYGYTF
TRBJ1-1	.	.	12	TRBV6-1	TGTGCCAGCAGTAGACAGTACACTGAAGCTTTCTTT	CASSRQYTEAFF
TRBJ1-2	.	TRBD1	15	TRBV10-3	TGTGCCATCACCGAAGGGACAGGGAGGGTCTATGGCTACACCTTC	CAITEGTGRVYGYTF
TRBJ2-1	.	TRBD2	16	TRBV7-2	TGTGCCAGCAGCTTAGGAGCGGGAGTAGGGTACAATGAGCAGTTCTTC	CASSLGAGVGYNEQFF
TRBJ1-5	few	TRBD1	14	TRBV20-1	TGCAGTGCTAGAGCCCCAGGGGGCACTCAGCCCCAGCATTTT	CSARAPGGTQPQHF
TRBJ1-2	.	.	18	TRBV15	TGTGCCACCAGCAGGGCGTCTGGGACGGCTATCGAACACTATGGCTACACCTTC	CATSRASGTAIEHYGYTF
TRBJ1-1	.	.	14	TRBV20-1	TGCAGTGCTAGTTGGGGCAGTTGGGTCACTGAAGCTTTCTTT	CSASWGSWVTEAFF
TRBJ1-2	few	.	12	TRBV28	TGTGCCAGCAGCCCCCTGATCTATGGCTACACCTTC	CASSPLIYGYTF
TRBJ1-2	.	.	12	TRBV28	TGTGCCAGCAGTTCCGCAGGGGATGGCTACACCTTC	CASSSAGDGYTF
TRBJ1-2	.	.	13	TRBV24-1	TGTGCCACCAGTGATATGACTGACTATGGCTACACCTTC	CATSDMTDYGYTF
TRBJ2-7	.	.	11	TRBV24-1	TGTGCCACCAGTGAACGGGGCGAGCAGTACTTC	CATSERGEQYF
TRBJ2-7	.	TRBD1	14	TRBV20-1	TGCAGTGCTAGAGATTGGGACAGAGACTACGAGCAGTACTTC	CSARDWDRDYEQYF
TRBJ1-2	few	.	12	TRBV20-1	TGCAGTGCTAGACTGGGGGCCTATGGCTACACCTTC	CSARLGAYGYTF
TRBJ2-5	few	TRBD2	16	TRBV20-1	TGCAGTGCTATGACTAGCGGGAGGGCCTGGGGGGAGACCCAGTACTTC	CSAMTSGRAWGETQYF
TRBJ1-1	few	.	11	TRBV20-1	TGCAGTGCTAGAGGGGATGGTGAAGCTTTCTTT	CSARGDGEAFF
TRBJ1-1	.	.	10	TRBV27	TGTGCCAGCAGTCCAACTGAAGCTTTCTTT	CASSPTEAFF
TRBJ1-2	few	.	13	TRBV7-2	TGTGCCAGCAGCACCCAGACAGACTATGGCTACACCTTC	CASSTQTDYGYTF
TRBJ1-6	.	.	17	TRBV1	TGCACCAGCAGCCAAATAACGGTACTACAGGGGTATTCACCCCTCCACTTT	CTSSQITVLQGYSPLHF
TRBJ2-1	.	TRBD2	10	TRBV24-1	TGTGCCACCGGCGGGAGTGAGCAGTTCTTC	CATGGSEQFF
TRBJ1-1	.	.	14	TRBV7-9	TGTGCCAGCAGCTTAAGGGGCGCGGGCACTGAAGCTTTCTTT	CASSLRGAGTEAFF
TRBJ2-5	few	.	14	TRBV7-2	TGTGCCAGCAGCCGCGGACTCCTCCAAGAGACCCAGTACTTC	CASSRGLLQETQYF
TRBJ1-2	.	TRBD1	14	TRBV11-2	TGTGCCAGCAGCCCAGTGACAGGGGGCTATGGCTACACCTTC	CASSPVTGGYGYTF
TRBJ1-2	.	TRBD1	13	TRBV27	TGTGCCAGCAGTCCACAGGGGAGCTATGGCTACACCTTC	CASSPQGSYGYTF
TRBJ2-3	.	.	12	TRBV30	TGTGCCTGGAGTGTAACGGGAGATACGCAGTATTTT	CAWSVTGDTQYF
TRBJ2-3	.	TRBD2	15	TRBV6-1	TGTGCCAGCAAAGCTACCAGCGGGAGGCCAGATACGCAGTATTTT	CASKATSGRPDTQYF
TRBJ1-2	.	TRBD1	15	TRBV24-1	TGTGCCACCAGTGATGGACAGGGAGTAGGATATGGCTACACCTTC	CATSDGQGVGYGYTF